What follows are 19 T cell receptor beta chains derived from one specimen sequenced in a study of blood T cells in healthy people across ages. For the second PCR, which ran for about 6 to 11 cycles, a sample-barcoded 5' primer and a J-beta primer mix were used. MiXCR was run by TCRdb on the 5' RACE reads, yielding one entry per CDR3 protein. The sample contains hundreds of thousands of distinct CDR3 sequences, about 28% of which appear only once. The sample taken for sequencing was blood. These receptors were taken from a woman older than 75 in good health.

There are a few counts of this clonotype. Being one base from a much bigger clone, this may be a read error. This chain links TRBV7-2 with TRBJ2-5, with D maybe TRBD2 (5 bases). Germline V CDR1 and CDR2: SGHTA, FQGNSA. Trimming removed 4 bases at V and 11 bases at J, with 20 bases between. This CDR3 comprises 14 residues. The CDR3 region has the DNA TGTGCCAGCAGCTCCATAGCGTCCTGGAATGAGCAGTACTTC. Amino acids: CASSSIASWNEQYF.

This clonotype was seen many times. DNA of the CDR3: TGCGCCAGCAGCTTAGCGGGGGGGCCTAGGATGGAGACCCAGTACTTC. Translating it yields CASSLAGGPRMETQYF. The rearrangement joins TRBV5-1 to TRBJ2-5; 10 nucleotides match TRBD2. The trim removed 2 bases at V and 5 bases at J, leaving 9 bases unmatched. The CDR3 length is 16 residues. Germline V gene sequence: CDR1 SGHRS, CDR2 YFSETQ.

Regarding this clonotype: A read error may explain this, as a much larger clone is one base away. J is TRBJ1-2 and V is TRBV20-1; the D gene is possibly TRBD1 (5 bases). The CDR3 is made up of 15 amino acids. The germline gives CDR1 DFQATT, CDR2 SNEGSKA (reference sequence). Trimming removed 3 bases at V and 6 bases at J, with 20 bases between. The DNA of the CDR3 is TGCAGTGCTAGCGATTTCGGTTGGCAGGGAAATGGCTACACCTTC. Protein sequence: CSASDFGWQGNGYTF.

Regarding this clonotype: A much larger clone differs from this one at a single base, so this may be a read error. The chain is built from TRBV18 and TRBJ2-5; D is tentatively TRBD1 or TRBD2 (5 bases each). The J call may be mistaken, given a closer DNA end match to TRBJ2-7. This CDR3 spans 14 amino acids. The germline V gene encodes CDR1 KGHSH and CDR2 LQKENI. The CDR3 protein is CVSSTDSGTSEQYF. DNA for the CDR3: TGTGTCAGCTCAACCGACAGTGGTACTAGCGAGCAGTACTTC.

Many counts were recorded for this clonotype. The chain employs TRBV29-1 and TRBJ2-7; 8 bases line up with TRBD2. Germline CDR1 reads SQVTM; CDR2 reads ANQGSEA. There are 18 residues in the CDR3. The J segment lost 2 bases and the V segment lost 3 bases, leaving 18 bases of the junction unmatched. This CDR3 reads CSVDAGGVGPEFPYEQYF. The DNA of the CDR3 is TGCAGCGTTGACGCCGGGGGGGTGGGACCGGAGTTTCCCTACGAGCAGTACTTC.

In DNA form, the CDR3 reads TGTGCCAGCATGGCTCCTTACGAGCAGTACTTC. The encoded protein is CASMAPYEQYF. V usage is TRBV28 and J usage is TRBJ2-7; D unresolved. Trimming took off 7 bases at V and 4 bases at J, with 8 bases between the two ends. The CDR3 is made up of 11 amino acids. Germline loops: CDR1 MDHEN, CDR2 SYDVKM.

This clonotype was recorded at least ten times. V and J are TRBV27 and TRBJ2-5; maybe TRBD1 (6 bases). There are 16 residues in the CDR3. V lost 5 bases, J lost 5 bases, and 21 bases lay in between. In germline, CDR1 is MNHEY, CDR2 SMNVEV (reference sequence). CDR3: CASSPDIQGPGETQYF. CDR3 coding DNA: TGTGCCAGCAGTCCAGACATACAGGGCCCGGGGGAGACCCAGTACTTC.

This clonotype was recorded once. The V gene is TRBV7-2, the J gene TRBJ1-1; 7 nucleotides align to TRBD1. V shed 2 bases, J shed 0 bases, and the junction held 6 bases outside the gene matches. Germline V gene data show CDR1 as SGHTA and CDR2 as FQGNSA. This CDR3 spans 16 amino acids. Written as DNA, the CDR3 is TGTGCCAGCAGCTTAACGAGGGACAGAATGAACACTGAAGCTTTCTTT. Translation: CASSLTRDRMNTEAFF.

This clonotype was picked up a small number of times. CDR3 in DNA: TGTGCCAGCAGTCCCGGACAGAGAACTAATGAAAAACTGTTTTTT. It codes for CASSPGQRTNEKLFF. The chain has TRBV12-3 or TRBV12-4 and TRBJ1-4, with TRBD1 as a possible D gene (6 bases). This CDR3 region has 15 residues. The V end lost 5 bases, the J end lost 1 base, and 11 bases lay between the germline ends.

This clonotype has ten or more counts. The chain carries TRBV7-9 and TRBJ2-7, with unresolved D. V was shortened by 8 bases and J by 3 bases, with 14 bases between the two germline ends. Germline assignment: CDR1 SEHNR and CDR2 FQNEAQ (reference sequence). The CDR3 loop spans 13 amino acids. CDR3 in amino acids: CASRRLGDYEQYF. In nucleotides, the CDR3 is TGTGCCAGCCGAAGGCTAGGAGACTACGAGCAGTACTTC.

The gene calls are TRBV7-9 and TRBJ2-1; TRBD1 might be the D (5 bases). Germline V CDR1 and CDR2: SEHNR, FQNEAQ (reference sequence). V shed 2 bases and J shed 5 bases, with 13 bases lying between them. The CDR3 contains 15 residues. The CDR3 spells CASSLSARVNNEQFF. Written as DNA, the CDR3 is TGTGCCAGCAGCTTATCGGCCAGGGTGAACAATGAGCAGTTCTTC.

The chain recombines TRBV7-2 with TRBJ2-7; maybe TRBD2 (6 bases). The V end lost 4 bases, the J end lost 6 bases, and 13 bases lay between the germline ends. The CDR3 length is 13 residues. The V gene's germline CDR1 is SGHTA and CDR2 FQGNSA. The CDR3 nucleotides are TGTGCCAGCAGCTCTCGACTAGAAAGCGAGCAGTACTTC. Protein sequence: CASSSRLESEQYF.

The V gene is TRBV7-2, the J gene TRBJ2-3; TRBD1 aligns across 7 bases. Germline CDR1 SGHTA, CDR2 FQGNSA. The CDR3 sequence is 16 residues long. The V gene end was trimmed by 0 bases and the J gene end by 4 bases; junction bases not matched to a gene: 7. This chain's CDR3 is CASSLASTGLSDTQYF. The CDR3 DNA reads as TGTGCCAGCAGCTTAGCGTCGACAGGGTTGTCAGATACGCAGTATTTT.

The rearrangement links TRBV28 to TRBJ1-4, with D hard to call. Trimming shortened V by 2 bases and J by 7 bases, and 11 bases separated the two germline ends. The CDR3 is 14 amino acids. CDR1 MDHEN and CDR2 SYDVKM come from the germline V gene. The CDR3 coding sequence is TGTGCCAGCAGTTTACCGGAAATTAGTGAAAAACTGTTTTTT. Protein product: CASSLPEISEKLFF.

The sample holds many counts of this clonotype. The rearrangement joins TRBV27 to TRBJ1-2; no definite D call. V was trimmed by 0 bases and J by 4 bases, leaving 12 bases between them. CDR3 length: 15 residues. Germline lookup yields CDR1 MNHEY and CDR2 SMNVEV (reference sequence). In DNA form, the CDR3 reads TGTGCCAGCAGTTTATCCCGGACTCGCTCCTATGGCTACACCTTC. Its translation is CASSLSRTRSYGYTF.

The table lists this clonotype with a few counts. The gene calls are TRBV5-4 and TRBJ2-4; D not certain. This CDR3 spans 12 amino acids. V dropped 5 bases and J dropped 15 bases, with 18 bases sitting between them. Germline values: CDR1 SGHNT, CDR2 YYREEE (reference sequence). Written as DNA, the CDR3 is TGTGCCAGCAGTTTTGGAAGCTACGAGCGGTACTTC. It is translated as CASSFGSYERYF.

In its sample, this clonotype was seen a few times. The rearrangement links TRBV7-8 to TRBJ1-5, with no clear D. Germline CDR1 and CDR2: SGHVS and FQNEAQ. V lost 4 bases to trimming and J lost 0 bases, with 10 bases between them. The CDR3 length is 15 residues. The CDR3 loop is CASSSSPLSNQPQHF. Here the CDR3 DNA reads TGTGCCAGCAGCTCTAGTCCCCTTAGCAATCAGCCCCAGCATTTT.

This clonotype was counted ten times or more. This rearrangement joins TRBV7-2 to TRBJ1-2; D uncertain. This CDR3 contains 13 residues. Germline-derived CDR1 and CDR2 are SGHTA and FQGNSA. Trimming removed 3 bases from V and 8 bases from J, with 13 bases in between. CDR3 DNA: TGTGCCAGCAGCTTCGCCATGCGCCAGGGCTACACCTTC. It is translated as CASSFAMRQGYTF.

Notes on this clonotype: This could be a read error, since a much larger clone is one nucleotide away. The genes are TRBV5-5 and TRBJ2-5; D is perhaps TRBD1 (5 bases). CDR1 SGHKS and CDR2 YYEKEE come from the germline V gene (reference sequence). CDR3 length equals 13 residues. Trimming left V 0 bases short and J 11 bases short, with 14 bases between. CDR3 DNA: TGTGCCAGCAGCTTGGTTCTGGACAATGAGCAGTACTTC. Protein: CASSLVLDNEQYF.